The present entry profiles one T cell receptor (beta chain) with its context. Profiled with immunoSEQ multiplex PCR; TCRdb holds only in-frame clones, not every one. This sample carries 300,000 to 400,000 clones, 80% to 90% of them seen once, and the ten largest clones take 3.5% to 4.5%. Germline V CDR1 and CDR2: LNHDA, SQIVND (reference sequence). This CDR3 has 16 residues. V shed 3 bases and J shed 1 base, with 13 bases lying between them. The sample is drawn from a study of blood T cell repertoires in COVID-19. The sequenced material came from PBMCs or T cells enriched from blood (not recorded which). This chain joins TRBV19 and TRBJ1-5; D might be TRBD1 (6 bases). This receptor was taken from a woman in her thirties or forties with acute COVID-19. CDR3 sequence (DNA): TGTGCCAGTAGTATCTCGGGGGGGCGAAGCAATCAGCCCCAGCATTTT. This encodes CASSISGGRSNQPQHF.